This TCR beta chain appears in the sequencing data of a study of cytomegalovirus exposure and HLA in healthy donors. Overall study: Later analysis reported that the roughly 110 validation repertoires shared the platform of the approximately 670 first-cohort repertoires. Whole-study findings and limits: Cytomegalovirus association was listed for about 170 TCR beta chains. Accounts indicate the classifier identified cytomegalovirus status with strong specificity and sensitivity. As confirmed in vitro, a few CMV-associated chains were specific for CMV antigens.

To note about this clone: Its target is not known.

Germline CDR1 MNHEY, CDR2 SVGAGI. The V end was cut by 0 bases, the J end by 8 bases, with 10 bases between. The length of the CDR3 is 13 residues. Here immunoSEQ multiplex PCR was the method, and the copy in TCRdb shows in-frame clones only, minus some. The data contain over 120,000 clones, 90% of them singletons. The rearrangement links TRBV6-5 to TRBJ1-1; D uncertain. This clonotype was sampled from a woman in her 30s in good health and CMV-seropositive. Sequenced sample: PBMCs. The CDR3 loop is CASSYSRQSEAFF. In DNA form, the CDR3 reads TGTGCCAGCAGTTACTCGAGGCAGTCAGAAGCTTTCTTT.